These 4 T cell receptor beta chains came from one sample sequenced in a study of T cell changes during pregnancy in multiple sclerosis. Clones were sequenced by immunoSEQ multiplex PCR, and TCRdb holds only the in-frame ones, with some missing. The sample has around 39,000 clones; almost 95% are singletons. Input material: PBMCs (not recorded whether the cells were cultured). Receptors were obtained from a female donor with multiple sclerosis, enrolled in a pregnancy study.

V is TRBV7-2 and J is TRBJ2-3; D is uncertain. Germline V gene data show CDR1 as SGHTA and CDR2 as FQGNSA. Trimming shortened V by 3 bases and J by 3 bases, and 10 bases separated the two germline ends. The CDR3 is 14 amino acids. CDR3 residues: CASSFDFSTDTQYF. Written as DNA, the CDR3 is TGTGCCAGCAGCTTCGACTTCTCAACAGATACGCAGTATTTT.

The chain's CDR3 is CASSPRAPAVAGDEQFF. The CDR3 bases are TGTGCCAGCAGCCCCCGGGCCCCGGCTGTGGCCGGCGATGAGCAGTTCTTC. The chain has TRBV7-9 and TRBJ2-1; D ambiguous. Germline assignment: CDR1 SEHNR and CDR2 FQNEAQ (reference sequence). The CDR3 extends over 17 amino acids. V lost 5 bases to trimming and J lost 8 bases, with 25 bases between them.

J is TRBJ2-7 and V is TRBV6-6; 9 bases line up with TRBD1. Losses at the gene ends were 0 bases for V and 5 bases for J; bases not matched to a gene: 2. This CDR3 spans 14 amino acids. CDR1 MNHNY and CDR2 SVGAGI come from the germline V gene (reference sequence). CDR3 coding DNA: TGTGCCAGCAGTTACTCCGGGACAGGGAACGAGCAGTACTTC. Its protein is CASSYSGTGNEQYF.

The chain uses TRBV11-3 and TRBJ2-7, with TRBD2 matching over 10 bases. Looked up from germline, CDR1 is SGHNT and CDR2 is YENEEA. The CDR3 loop spans 13 amino acids. Losses at the gene ends were 8 bases for V and 3 bases for J; bases not matched to a gene: 4. CDR3 nucleotide sequence: TGTGCCAGCGGGCTAGCGGGGGACTACGAGCAGTACTTC. Translated: CASGLAGDYEQYF.